The entry below describes one TCR beta chain. Its antigen is not known. These data belong to a study of cytomegalovirus exposure and HLA in healthy donors. Study summary: An analysis done earlier identified some 120 million unique TCR beta sequences from about 179 million T cells. Most donors, approximately 82% of approximately 400 genotyped, fell in the Caucasian-associated ancestry cluster.

At the time of sampling, donors were nominally healthy, though unrecorded immune exposures were likely. Germline loops: CDR1 WNHNN, CDR2 SYGVQD (reference sequence). V shed 5 bases and J 2 bases; nucleotides not matched to a gene: 3. The CDR3 has 14 residues. General study results and limits: A few V segments could not be told apart, such as TRBV6-2 and TRBV6-3, and were left out.

Researchers ran the PCR with 60 Vbeta and 13 Jbeta primers. The data were produced by immunoSEQ multiplex PCR, yet TCRdb's version contains in-frame clones alone and is incomplete. Of around 130,000 clones in the sample, 82% were seen once. Sequencing was done on a sample of PBMCs. The V gene is TRBV10-1, the J gene TRBJ1-3; 7 bases align to TRBD1. This sequence originates from a young woman in good health and CMV-seronegative. In DNA form, the CDR3 reads TGCGCCAGCAGTCACAGGGGTACTGGAAACACCATATATTTT. Translating gives CASSHRGTGNTIYF.